Below are 13 T cell receptor beta chains sequenced from a single sample in a study of blood T cell repertoires in COVID-19. Profiling relied on immunoSEQ multiplex PCR, and the TCRdb table lists in-frame clones only, not all of them. The table records about 200,000 clones, approximately 80% of them present only once. The sample comprised peripheral blood. Receptors originate from a human donor with acute or convalescent COVID-19. The donor label of this sample is uncertain.

This clone was detected only once. The chain combines TRBV18 with TRBJ2-5; a weak D match, TRBD2 (6 bases). CDR1 KGHSH and CDR2 LQKENI come from the germline V gene. This CDR3 is built from 14 residues. Trimming left V 3 bases short and J 5 bases short, with 13 bases between. CDR3 nucleotides: TGTGCCAGCTCACCTGGGATTGCGGGGGAGACCCAGTACTTC. Protein product: CASSPGIAGETQYF.

The chain is built from TRBV28 and TRBJ1-2, with D perhaps TRBD1 (6 bases). CDR3 size: 16 residues. Per the germline V gene, CDR1 is MDHEN and CDR2 is SYDVKM. V was clipped by 2 bases and J by 8 bases, with 21 bases between them. Here the CDR3 reads CASSLGGGATHLGYTF. The DNA of the CDR3 is TGTGCCAGCAGTTTAGGAGGGGGGGCAACCCACCTAGGCTACACCTTC.

The gene calls are TRBV19 and TRBJ2-7, with TRBD2 identical over 12 bases. The CDR3 extends over 14 amino acids. Germline V CDR1 and CDR2: LNHDA, SQIVND (reference sequence). Trimming took 6 bases from V and 4 from J; bases not matched to a gene: 4. In DNA form, the CDR3 reads TGTGCCAGTAGCCCCCTAGCGGGAGGGTACGAGCAGTACTTC. Translation: CASSPLAGGYEQYF.

V usage is TRBV3-1 (or the pseudogene TRBV3-2) and J usage is TRBJ2-3; 14 positions agree with TRBD2. CDR3 length: 16 residues. The junction had 4 bases not matched to a gene; V was cut back by 1 base and J by 7 bases. Germline CDR1 and CDR2: LGHDT and YNNKEL (reference sequence). The CDR3 here is CASSQATSGRAYTQYF. Here the CDR3 DNA reads TGTGCCAGCAGCCAAGCGACTAGCGGGAGGGCCTATACGCAGTATTTT.

The chain recombines TRBV10-3 with TRBJ2-1; 8 nucleotides align to TRBD1. The V and J ends lost 5 bases and 4 bases, in that order; junction bases with no gene match: 7. This CDR3 has 15 residues. CDR1 is ENHRY and CDR2 is SYGVKD in the germline V gene. The CDR3 loop reads CAISSLRGPYNEQFF. The CDR3 nucleotides are TGTGCCATCAGTTCTCTCAGGGGGCCTTACAATGAGCAGTTCTTC.

The rearrangement joins TRBV6-5 to TRBJ2-1; 14 bases are a match to TRBD2. Germline trimming cut 0 bases from V and 8 bases from J; bases unmatched to any gene: 3. CDR3 length equals 16 residues. The germline CDR1 and CDR2 sequences are MNHEY and SVGAGI. The CDR3 sequence is CASSYSGTSGSYEQFF. DNA of the CDR3: TGTGCCAGCAGTTACTCCGGGACTAGCGGGAGCTATGAGCAGTTCTTC.

V and J are TRBV6-5 and TRBJ1-6; 7 bases are a match to TRBD1. Germline V gene data show CDR1 as MNHEY and CDR2 as SVGAGI. V was clipped by 5 bases and J by 9 bases; unmatched bases: 7. There are 14 residues in the CDR3. CDR3 sequence: CASSRDRDPSPLHF. For the CDR3, the DNA is TGTGCCAGCAGTCGCGACAGGGATCCTTCACCCCTCCACTTT.

There are a few counts of this clone. The rearrangement uses TRBV19 and TRBJ1-1; 7 bases align to TRBD1. Trimming cost V 7 bases and J 5 bases; bases outside gene matches: 7. Germline CDR1 is LNHDA and CDR2 is SQIVND (reference sequence). The CDR3 spans 13 residues. DNA of the CDR3: TGTGCCAGTAACCGGGCACAGGGGACTGAAGCTTTCTTT. It codes for CASNRAQGTEAFF.

The V gene is TRBV6-6, the J gene TRBJ2-5, with TRBD1 as a possible D gene (5 bases). Germline CDR1 is MNHNY and CDR2 is SVGAGI (reference sequence). This CDR3 is 15 amino acids long. Trimming took off 3 bases at V and 7 bases at J, with 18 bases between the two ends. The CDR3 DNA follows: TGTGCCAGCAGTTATGTGGAGCAGGGCGACTGGACCCAGTACTTC. Translating it yields CASSYVEQGDWTQYF.

The chain couples TRBV27 to TRBJ1-2, with D uncertain. Germline V gene lookup returns CDR1 MNHEY and CDR2 SMNVEV (reference sequence). Trimming shortened V by 5 bases and J by 8 bases, and 12 bases separated the two germline ends. The CDR3 covers 12 residues. The chain's CDR3 is CASSPPAGGYTF. As DNA, the CDR3 is TGTGCCAGCAGTCCGCCGGCAGGCGGCTACACCTTC.

The rearrangement uses TRBV2 and TRBJ2-2, with 9 nucleotides matching TRBD2. J lost 8 bases, V lost 7 bases, and 17 bases had no gene match. The germline gives CDR1 SNHLY, CDR2 FYNNEI. The CDR3 has 17 amino acids. The CDR3 region is CASIAYGFLAGRGELFF. DNA for the CDR3: TGTGCCAGCATCGCCTACGGGTTTCTAGCGGGAAGAGGGGAGCTGTTTTTT.

The chain joins TRBV19 to TRBJ2-3, with 10 bases matching TRBD1. CDR1 LNHDA and CDR2 SQIVND come from the germline V gene (reference sequence). The J segment lost 0 bases and the V segment lost 6 bases, leaving 6 bases of the junction unmatched. This CDR3 is built from 16 residues. Here the CDR3 reads CASSRDRGESTDTQYF. CDR3 DNA sequence: TGTGCCAGTAGCCGGGACAGGGGCGAGAGCACAGATACGCAGTATTTT.

This chain uses TRBV3-1 (or the pseudogene TRBV3-2) with TRBJ2-7; 9 bases are shared with TRBD1. The CDR3 sequence is 15 residues long. The germline V gene encodes CDR1 LGHDT and CDR2 YNNKEL (reference sequence). Losses at the gene ends were 4 bases for V and 2 bases for J; bases not matched to a gene: 6. The CDR3 sequence is CASSPRDRATYEQYF. The CDR3 coding sequence is TGTGCCAGCAGCCCCCGGGACAGGGCAACCTACGAGCAGTACTTC.